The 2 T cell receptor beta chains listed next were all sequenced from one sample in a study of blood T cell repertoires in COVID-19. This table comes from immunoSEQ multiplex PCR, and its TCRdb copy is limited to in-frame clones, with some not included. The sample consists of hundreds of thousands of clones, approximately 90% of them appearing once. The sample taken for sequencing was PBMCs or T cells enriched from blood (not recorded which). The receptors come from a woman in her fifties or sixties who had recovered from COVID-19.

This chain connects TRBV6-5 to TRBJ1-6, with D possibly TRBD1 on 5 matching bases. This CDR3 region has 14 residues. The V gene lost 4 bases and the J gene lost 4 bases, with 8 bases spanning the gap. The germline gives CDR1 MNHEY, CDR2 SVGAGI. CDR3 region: CASSSGSYNSPLHF. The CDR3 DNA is TGTGCCAGCAGTTCAGGGTCGTATAATTCACCCCTCCACTTT.

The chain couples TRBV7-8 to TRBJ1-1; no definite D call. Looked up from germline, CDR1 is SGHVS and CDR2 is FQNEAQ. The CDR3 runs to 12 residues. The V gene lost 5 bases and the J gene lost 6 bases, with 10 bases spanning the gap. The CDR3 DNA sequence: TGTGCCAGCAGCCCAGGTGGGCCTGAAGCTTTCTTT. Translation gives CASSPGGPEAFF. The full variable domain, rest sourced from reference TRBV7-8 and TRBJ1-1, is GAGVSQSPRYKVAKRGQDVALRCDPISGHVSLFWYQQALGQGPEFLTYFQNEAQLDKSGLPSDRFFAERPEGSVSTLKIQRTQQEDSAVYLCASSPGGPEAFFGQGTRLTVV.